This T cell receptor (beta chain) was recovered during a study of blood T cells in healthy people across ages. A remark on this clonotype: As yet, its antigen is unknown.

A second about 6 to 12 cycle PCR used barcoded and J-beta primers. TCRdb independently ran MiXCR on the 5' RACE reads; one entry per CDR3 protein. This table holds about 510,000 distinct CDR3 sequences, about a quarter found once. This CDR3 has 11 amino acids. The ends lost 10 bases at V and 3 bases at J; junction bases unmatched: 2. The germline V gene has CDR1 MNHEY and CDR2 SVGAGI. Total RNA was extracted at no less than 6 micrograms per sample. Overall study results and limits: Correlation between TCR beta diversity and naive T cell percentage was strong.

The same sample was also used in a study of T cells of mothers and their children. That report adds: Biologically related mothers and children overlapped slightly more than unrelated pairs, a non-significant difference. Evidence of persistent microchimeric T cell clones was absent.

This rearrangement joins TRBV6-5 to TRBJ2-7; TRBD1 matches at 8 bases. The TCR was taken from a boy younger than 10 in good health. The sample consisted of blood. The CDR3 DNA follows: TGTGCCACCGGACAGGGCTACGAGCAGTACTTC. Its protein is CATGQGYEQYF.